This TCR beta chain stems from a study of blood T cell repertoires in COVID-19. Turning to the study itself: Donors in the United States, Italy and Spain gave samples during acute or convalescent COVID-19. PBMCs, B-cell-depleted T cells, or T cells were the source of the cDNA or gDNA that made up the material.

TCRdb's copy holds only in-frame clones and misses some; the assay was immunoSEQ multiplex PCR. Found here are more than 300,000 clones, 70% to 90% of them singletons; the top ten hold about 4%. The participants were between roughly 18 and 100 years old and came from under 25 US areas. Before being deemed recovered, Cohort 3 donors had two negative PCRs, clearance, or symptom resolution. This CDR3 contains 14 residues. CDR1 SNHLY and CDR2 FYNNEI come from the germline V gene. Trimming shortened V by 7 bases and J by 8 bases, and 20 bases separated the two germline ends. Material: PBMCs or T cells enriched from blood (not recorded which). The rearrangement uses TRBV2 and TRBJ1-2, with D perhaps TRBD1 (6 bases). This sequence originates from a man aged 25-40 years who had recovered from COVID-19. The CDR3 DNA is TGTGCCAGCAAGACGTCGGGACAAAGCTCCGGCTACACCTTC. Encoded protein: CASKTSGQSSGYTF.